A single sample is the source of the 16 T cell receptor beta chains below, sequenced in a study of shared clonotypes between healthy human individuals. Terminally differentiated effector memory CD45RA+ cells were excluded by CCR7 positive selection of CD45RO-negative cells. Data came from immunoSEQ multiplex PCR; TCRdb stores just in-frame clones and leaves some out. The sample shows roughly 2,000,000 clones, roughly 93% of them seen only once. Sample: naive CD8+ T cells from PBMCs. The source of these receptors is a young man in good health. Some clones in this sample may be carry-over from other donors' samples.

V usage is TRBV11-3 and J usage is TRBJ2-1; D gene unclear. With 4 bases removed from V and 5 bases from J, the gap between germline ends came to 15 bases. Germline assignment: CDR1 SGHNT and CDR2 YENEEA. The CDR3 runs 15 residues. The DNA for the CDR3 is TGTGCCAGCAGCTCCCCCTTCTCCCCGGACAATGAGCAGTTCTTC. Translation gives CASSSPFSPDNEQFF.

The rearrangement uses TRBV30 and TRBJ2-5; D gene ambiguous. V gave up 2 bases and J gave up 0 bases, with 10 bases separating them. Per the germline V gene, CDR1 is GTSNPN and CDR2 is SVGIG (reference sequence). The CDR3 loop spans 14 amino acids. The CDR3 is CAWSLQRYQETQYF. The CDR3, as DNA: TGTGCCTGGAGTTTACAGAGGTACCAAGAGACCCAGTACTTC.

The rearrangement joins TRBV27 to TRBJ2-7; 14 nucleotides align to TRBD2. CDR1 and CDR2 from the germline V gene are MNHEY and SMNVEV (reference sequence). The CDR3 is made up of 14 amino acids. Trimming took 6 bases from V and 2 from J; bases not matched to a gene: 0. The CDR3 coding sequence is TGTGCCAGCAGGGGACTAGCGGGAGCCTACGAGCAGTACTTC. This translates into CASRGLAGAYEQYF.

This clone appeared once. The chain recombines TRBV4-3 with TRBJ2-5, with unresolved D. This CDR3 has 15 residues. CDR1 and CDR2 from the germline V gene are LGHNA and YSLEER. Trimming pared 2 bases from V and 3 bases from J, leaving 13 bases between. The CDR3: CASSQLTSSEETQYF. CDR3 nucleotides: TGCGCCAGCAGCCAACTTACGAGCAGTGAAGAGACCCAGTACTTC.

V is TRBV5-4 and J is TRBJ2-1; D possibly corresponds to TRBD1 (5 bases). This CDR3 has 14 amino acids. Germline V CDR1 and CDR2: SGHNT, YYREEE (reference sequence). The ends were cut back, 4 bases at V and 7 bases at J, with 15 bases in the middle. The chain's CDR3 is CASSPGPKGNEQFF. CDR3 in DNA: TGTGCCAGCAGCCCCGGGCCGAAGGGGAATGAGCAGTTCTTC.

CDR3 nucleotides: TGTGCCAGCACCGACTACGCGAACACCGGGGAGCTGTTTTTT. Its protein is CASTDYANTGELFF. V gene TRBV25-1 combines with J gene TRBJ2-2; possibly TRBD2 for D (5 bases). Deletions cut 7 bases from V and 0 bases from J, with 9 bases between. This CDR3 spans 14 amino acids. Germline V gene sequence: CDR1 MGHDK, CDR2 SYGVNS.

This chain connects TRBV27 to TRBJ2-3, with TRBD1 matching 8 bases. The length of the CDR3 is 14 residues. V was clipped by 7 bases and J by 5 bases; unmatched bases: 8. The germline V gene encodes CDR1 MNHEY and CDR2 SMNVEV (reference sequence). CDR3 loop: CASNPTGALDTQYF. CDR3 in DNA: TGTGCCAGCAATCCGACAGGGGCTTTAGATACGCAGTATTTT.

The chain couples TRBV28 to TRBJ2-3; 9 nucleotides agree with TRBD1. Trimming at V came to 3 bases and at J to 4 bases, leaving 11 bases not matched to a gene. Germline CDR1 is MDHEN and CDR2 is SYDVKM. The CDR3 length is 17 residues. CDR3: CASSFLRDRELADTQYF. Written as DNA, the CDR3 is TGTGCCAGCAGTTTCCTCCGGGACAGGGAACTCGCAGATACGCAGTATTTT.

Comment on this clone: The sample carries other DNA sequences with the same CDR3. V and J are TRBV4-1 and TRBJ2-7; TRBD2 aligns across 10 bases. The CDR3 has 15 residues. V trimming: 1 base; J trimming: 4 bases; junction bases outside the gene matches: 4. Per germline, CDR1 MGHRA and CDR2 YSYEKL. The CDR3 here is CASSQGAGGVYEQYF. The CDR3 DNA reads as TGCGCCAGCAGCCAAGGAGCGGGAGGGGTGTACGAGCAGTACTTC.

The chain is built from TRBV4-1 and TRBJ2-7, with D possibly being TRBD2 (6 bases). This CDR3 region has 14 residues. Germline CDR1 is MGHRA and CDR2 is YSYEKL. V shed 4 bases and J shed 6 bases, with 16 bases lying between them. In DNA, the CDR3 is TGCGCCAGCAGCCCCCGAGCCGACGGGGGCGAGCAGTACTTC. Translated: CASSPRADGGEQYF.

With regard to this clone: Other DNA sequences in this sample translate to the same CDR3. This chain uses TRBV19 with TRBJ2-7, with a possible D match to TRBD2 (6 bases). CDR3 length: 13 amino acids. Germline loops: CDR1 LNHDA, CDR2 SQIVND (reference sequence). Trimming removed 0 bases at V and 5 bases at J, with 8 bases between. The CDR3 bases are TGTGCCAGTAGTATAGATGGGGAGGACGAGCAGTACTTC. It yields the protein CASSIDGEDEQYF.

The chain is built from TRBV5-1 and TRBJ2-6, with unresolved D. The CDR3 has 15 residues. V was trimmed by 2 bases and J by 0 bases, leaving 6 bases between them. Per the germline V gene, CDR1 is SGHRS and CDR2 is YFSETQ. CDR3 DNA: TGCGCCAGCAGCTTAGTATTCTCTGGGGCCAACGTCCTGACTTTC. It specifies CASSLVFSGANVLTF.

The DNA of the CDR3 is TGTGCCAGCAGCCACATTAATAAGGGTTACGAGCAGTACTTC. Translation: CASSHINKGYEQYF. The rearrangement uses TRBV27 and TRBJ2-7; no clear D. The V and J ends lost 6 bases and 4 bases respectively, with 16 bases between them. This CDR3 comprises 14 residues. Germline CDR1 is MNHEY and CDR2 is SMNVEV (reference sequence).

The rearrangement links TRBV15 to TRBJ2-3; D gene uncertain. The CDR3 consists of 16 residues. CDR1 is LNHNV and CDR2 is YYDKDF in the germline V gene (reference sequence). The ends were cut back, 0 bases at V and 3 bases at J, with 13 bases in the middle. The CDR3 is CATSRDLGIMTDTQYF. The CDR3 DNA is TGTGCCACCAGCAGAGATCTGGGCATTATGACAGATACGCAGTATTTT.

The chain uses TRBV7-3 and TRBJ2-1; D might be TRBD2 (5 bases). Germline V CDR1 and CDR2: SGHTA, FQGTGA. The CDR3 has 15 residues. V was shortened by 1 base and J by 4 bases, with 11 bases between the two germline ends. The CDR3 DNA reads TGTGCCAGCAGCTTAATCAGATCGGGGTACAATGAGCAGTTCTTC. Its translation is CASSLIRSGYNEQFF.

This chain connects TRBV7-9 to TRBJ1-2; D is unclear. The CDR3 totals 13 residues. Germline CDR1 and CDR2: SEHNR and FQNEAQ (reference sequence). Trimming pared 0 bases from V and 8 bases from J, leaving 10 bases between. DNA for the CDR3: TGTGCCAGCAGCTTAGCCTCCCTTGAGGGCTACACCTTC. The encoded protein is CASSLASLEGYTF.